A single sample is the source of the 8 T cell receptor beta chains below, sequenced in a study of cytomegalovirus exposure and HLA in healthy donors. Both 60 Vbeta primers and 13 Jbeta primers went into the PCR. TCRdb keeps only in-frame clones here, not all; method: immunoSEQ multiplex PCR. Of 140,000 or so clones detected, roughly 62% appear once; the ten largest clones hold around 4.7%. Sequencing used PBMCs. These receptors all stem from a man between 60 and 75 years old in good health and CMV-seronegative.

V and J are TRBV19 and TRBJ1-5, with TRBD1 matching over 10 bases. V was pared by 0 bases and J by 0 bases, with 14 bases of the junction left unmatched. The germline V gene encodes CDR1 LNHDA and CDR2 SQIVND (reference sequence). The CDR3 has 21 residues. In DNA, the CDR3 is TGTGCCAGTAGTATAGATGAGATTGGGACAGGGGTTACGTATAGCAATCAGCCCCAGCATTTT. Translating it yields CASSIDEIGTGVTYSNQPQHF.

CDR3 in DNA: TGTGCCTGGGGGACTCGACCCCCCTACAATGAGCAGTTCTTC. Its protein product is CAWGTRPPYNEQFF. The chain recombines TRBV30 with TRBJ2-1; D may be TRBD2 (6 bases). Between the trimmed V and J ends, which lost 5 bases and 2 bases, there was a span of 13 bases. CDR3 length: 14 residues. Looked up from germline, CDR1 is GTSNPN and CDR2 is SVGIG (reference sequence).

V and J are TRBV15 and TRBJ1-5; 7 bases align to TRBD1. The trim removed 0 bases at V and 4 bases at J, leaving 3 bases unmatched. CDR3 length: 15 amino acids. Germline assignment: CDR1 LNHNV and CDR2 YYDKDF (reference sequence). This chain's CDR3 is CATSRDRGVNQPQHF. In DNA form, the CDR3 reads TGTGCCACCAGCAGAGACAGGGGGGTTAATCAGCCCCAGCATTTT. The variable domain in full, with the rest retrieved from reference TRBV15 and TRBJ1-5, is DAMVIQNPRYQVTQFGKPVTLSCSQTLNHNVMYWYQQKSSQAPKLLFHYYDKDFNNEADTPDNFQSRRPNTSFCFLDIRSPGLGDTAMYLCATSRDRGVNQPQHFGDGTRLSIL.

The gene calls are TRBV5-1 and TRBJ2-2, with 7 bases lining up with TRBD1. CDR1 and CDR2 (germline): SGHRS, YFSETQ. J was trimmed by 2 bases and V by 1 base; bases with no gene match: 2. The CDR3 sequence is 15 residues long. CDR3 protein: CASSLRQGNTGELFF. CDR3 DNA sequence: TGCGCCAGCAGCTTGAGACAGGGAAACACCGGGGAGCTGTTTTTT.

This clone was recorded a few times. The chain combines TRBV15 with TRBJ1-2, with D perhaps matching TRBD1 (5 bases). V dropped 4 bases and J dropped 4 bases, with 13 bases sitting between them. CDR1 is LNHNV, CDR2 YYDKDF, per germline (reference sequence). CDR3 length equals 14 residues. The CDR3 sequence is CATSNDRGTYGYTF. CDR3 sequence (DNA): TGTGCCACCAGCAACGACCGGGGGACCTATGGCTACACCTTC.

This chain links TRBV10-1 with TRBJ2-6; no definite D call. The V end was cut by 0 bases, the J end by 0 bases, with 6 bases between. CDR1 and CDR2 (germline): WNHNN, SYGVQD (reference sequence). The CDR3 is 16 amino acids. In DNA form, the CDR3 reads TGCGCCAGCAGTGAGTCGAGGAGCTCTGGGGCCAACGTCCTGACTTTC. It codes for CASSESRSSGANVLTF.

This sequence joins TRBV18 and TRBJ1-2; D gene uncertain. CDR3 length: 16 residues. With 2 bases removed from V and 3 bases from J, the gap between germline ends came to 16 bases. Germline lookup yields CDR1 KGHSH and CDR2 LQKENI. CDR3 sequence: CASSPLIRGSDYGYTF. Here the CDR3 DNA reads TGTGCCAGCTCACCATTGATTCGGGGTAGCGACTATGGCTACACCTTC.

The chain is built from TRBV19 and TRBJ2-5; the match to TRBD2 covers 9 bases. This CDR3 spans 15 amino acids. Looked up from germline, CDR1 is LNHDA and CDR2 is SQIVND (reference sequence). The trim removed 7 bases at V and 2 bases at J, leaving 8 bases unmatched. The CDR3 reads CASTPGAGGQETQYF. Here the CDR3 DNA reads TGTGCCAGTACCCCAGGGGCGGGAGGGCAAGAGACCCAGTACTTC.